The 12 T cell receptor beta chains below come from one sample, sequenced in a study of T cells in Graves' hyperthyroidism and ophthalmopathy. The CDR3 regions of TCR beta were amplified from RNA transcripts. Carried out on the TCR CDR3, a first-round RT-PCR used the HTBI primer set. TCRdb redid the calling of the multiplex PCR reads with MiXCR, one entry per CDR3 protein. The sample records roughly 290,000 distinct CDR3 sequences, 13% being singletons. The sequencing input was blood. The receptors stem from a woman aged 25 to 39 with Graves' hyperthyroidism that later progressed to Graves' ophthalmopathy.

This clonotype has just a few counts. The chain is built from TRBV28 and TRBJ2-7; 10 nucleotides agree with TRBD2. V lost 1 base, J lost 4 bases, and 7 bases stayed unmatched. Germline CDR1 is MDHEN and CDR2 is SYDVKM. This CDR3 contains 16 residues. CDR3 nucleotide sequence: TGTGCCAGCAGTTTATTAGAACTAGCGGGAATGTACGAGCAGTACTTC. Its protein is CASSLLELAGMYEQYF.

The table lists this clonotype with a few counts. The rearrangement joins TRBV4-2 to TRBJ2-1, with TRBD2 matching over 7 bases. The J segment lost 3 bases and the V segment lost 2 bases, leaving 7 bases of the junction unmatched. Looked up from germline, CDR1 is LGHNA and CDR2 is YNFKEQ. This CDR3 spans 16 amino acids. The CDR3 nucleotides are TGTGCCAGCAGCCAACCAAACCGGGACTACTACAATGAGCAGTTCTTC. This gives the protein CASSQPNRDYYNEQFF.

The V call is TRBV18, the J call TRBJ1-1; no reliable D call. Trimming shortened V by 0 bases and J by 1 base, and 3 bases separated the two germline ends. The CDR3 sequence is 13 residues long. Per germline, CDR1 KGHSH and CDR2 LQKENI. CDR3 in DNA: TGTGCCAGCTCACCACCGCAGAACACTGAAGCTTTCTTT. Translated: CASSPPQNTEAFF.

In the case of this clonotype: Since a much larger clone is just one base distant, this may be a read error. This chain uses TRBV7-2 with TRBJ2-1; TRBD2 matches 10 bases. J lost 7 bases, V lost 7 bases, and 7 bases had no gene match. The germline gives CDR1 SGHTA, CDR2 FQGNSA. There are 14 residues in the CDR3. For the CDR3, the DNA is TGTGCCAGCACCATGGCTAGCGGGAGAAATGAGCAGTTCTTC. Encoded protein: CASTMASGRNEQFF.

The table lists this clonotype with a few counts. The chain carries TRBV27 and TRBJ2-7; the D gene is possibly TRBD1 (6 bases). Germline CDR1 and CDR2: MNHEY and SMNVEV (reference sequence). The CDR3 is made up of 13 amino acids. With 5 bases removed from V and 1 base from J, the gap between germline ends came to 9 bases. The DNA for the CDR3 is TGTGCCAGCAGTGAGGGGGTTTCCTACGAGCAGTACTTC. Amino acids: CASSEGVSYEQYF.

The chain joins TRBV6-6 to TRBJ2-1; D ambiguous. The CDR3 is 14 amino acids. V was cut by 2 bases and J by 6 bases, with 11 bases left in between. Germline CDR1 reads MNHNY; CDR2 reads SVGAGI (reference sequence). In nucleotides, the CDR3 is TGTGCCAGCAGTTACCGAGACATCCCCAATGAGCAGTTCTTC. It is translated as CASSYRDIPNEQFF.

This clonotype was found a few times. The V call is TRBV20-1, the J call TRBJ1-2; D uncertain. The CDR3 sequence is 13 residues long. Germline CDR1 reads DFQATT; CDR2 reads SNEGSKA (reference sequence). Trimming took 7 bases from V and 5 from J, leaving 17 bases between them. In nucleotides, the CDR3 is TGCAGTGTAGTAGAGGGAACAAAATATGGCTACACCTTC. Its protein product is CSVVEGTKYGYTF.

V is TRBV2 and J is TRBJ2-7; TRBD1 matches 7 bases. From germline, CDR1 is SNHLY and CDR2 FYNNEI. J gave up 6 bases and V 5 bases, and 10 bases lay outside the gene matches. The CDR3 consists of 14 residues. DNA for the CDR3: TGTGCCAGCAGTATCGCGCGACAGGGTGCCGAGCAGTACTTC. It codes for CASSIARQGAEQYF.

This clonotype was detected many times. DNA of the CDR3: TGTGCCAGCTCACCAGCAGGGCAAGAGACCCAGTACTTC. Its protein product is CASSPAGQETQYF. The chain has TRBV18 and TRBJ2-5; D possibly corresponds to TRBD1 (5 bases). The CDR3 runs 13 residues. The germline CDR1 and CDR2 sequences are KGHSH and LQKENI. The V gene lost 2 bases and the J gene lost 2 bases, with 6 bases spanning the gap.

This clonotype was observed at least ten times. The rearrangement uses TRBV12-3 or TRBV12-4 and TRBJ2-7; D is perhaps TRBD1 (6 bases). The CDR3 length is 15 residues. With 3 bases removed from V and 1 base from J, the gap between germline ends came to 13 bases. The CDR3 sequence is CASSFRDTSSYEQYF. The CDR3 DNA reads TGTGCCAGCAGTTTCAGGGACACAAGTTCCTACGAGCAGTACTTC.

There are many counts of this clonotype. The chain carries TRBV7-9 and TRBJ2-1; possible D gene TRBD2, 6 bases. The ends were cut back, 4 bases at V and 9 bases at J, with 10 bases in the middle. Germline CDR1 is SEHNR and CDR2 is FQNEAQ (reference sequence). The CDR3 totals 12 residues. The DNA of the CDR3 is TGTGCCAGCAGCTGGGGAGCGGGTGAGCAGTTCTTC. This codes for CASSWGAGEQFF.

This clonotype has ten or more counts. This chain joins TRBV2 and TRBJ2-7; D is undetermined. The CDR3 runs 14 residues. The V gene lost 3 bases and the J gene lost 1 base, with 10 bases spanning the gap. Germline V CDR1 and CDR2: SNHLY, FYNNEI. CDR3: CASSDRYFSYEQYF. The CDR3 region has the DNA TGTGCCAGCAGTGATAGGTATTTTTCCTACGAGCAGTACTTC.